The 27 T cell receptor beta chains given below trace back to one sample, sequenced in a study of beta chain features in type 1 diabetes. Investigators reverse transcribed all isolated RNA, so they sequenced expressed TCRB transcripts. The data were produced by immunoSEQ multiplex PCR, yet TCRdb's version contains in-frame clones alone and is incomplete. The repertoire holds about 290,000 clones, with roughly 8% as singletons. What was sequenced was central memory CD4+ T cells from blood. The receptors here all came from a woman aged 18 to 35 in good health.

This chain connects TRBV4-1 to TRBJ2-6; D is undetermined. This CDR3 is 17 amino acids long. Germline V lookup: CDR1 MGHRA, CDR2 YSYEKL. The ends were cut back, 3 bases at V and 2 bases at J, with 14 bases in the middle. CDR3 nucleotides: TGCGCCAGCAGCCACTCGGGTCAAAAGGCTGGGGCCAACGTCCTGACTTTC. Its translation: CASSHSGQKAGANVLTF.

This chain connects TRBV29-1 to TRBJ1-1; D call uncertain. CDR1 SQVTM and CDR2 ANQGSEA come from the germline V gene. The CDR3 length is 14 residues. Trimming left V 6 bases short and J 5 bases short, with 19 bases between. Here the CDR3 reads CSVKRSYGQTEAFF. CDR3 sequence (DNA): TGCAGCGTCAAACGATCATATGGGCAGACTGAAGCTTTCTTT.

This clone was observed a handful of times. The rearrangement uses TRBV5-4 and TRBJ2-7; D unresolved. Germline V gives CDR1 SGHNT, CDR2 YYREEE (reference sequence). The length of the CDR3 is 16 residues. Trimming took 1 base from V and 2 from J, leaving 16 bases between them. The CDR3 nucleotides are TGTGCCAGCAGCTTGTATTTGGGCTCGAGTACCTACGAGCAGTACGTC. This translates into CASSLYLGSSTYEQYV.

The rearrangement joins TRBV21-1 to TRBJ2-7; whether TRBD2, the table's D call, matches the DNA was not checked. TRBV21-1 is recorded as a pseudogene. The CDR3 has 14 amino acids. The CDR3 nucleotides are TGTGCCAGCAGCAACAGGAGAGGGCCCTACGAGCAGTACGTC. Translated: CASSNRRGPYEQYV.

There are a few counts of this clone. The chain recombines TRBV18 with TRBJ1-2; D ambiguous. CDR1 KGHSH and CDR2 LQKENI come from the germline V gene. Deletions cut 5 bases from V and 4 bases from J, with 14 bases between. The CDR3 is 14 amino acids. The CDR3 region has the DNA TGTGCCAGCTCAACATGGGCGACGAGCTATGGCTACACCTTC. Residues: CASSTWATSYGYTF.

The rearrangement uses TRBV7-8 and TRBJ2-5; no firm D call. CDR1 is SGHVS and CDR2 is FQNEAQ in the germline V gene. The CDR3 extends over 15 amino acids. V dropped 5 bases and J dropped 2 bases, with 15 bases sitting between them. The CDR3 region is CASSPASNRQETQYF. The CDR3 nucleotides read TGTGCCAGCAGCCCGGCCAGTAACCGACAAGAGACCCAGTACTTC. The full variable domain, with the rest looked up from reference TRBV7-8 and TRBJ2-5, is GAGVSQSPRYKVAKRGQDVALRCDPISGHVSLFWYQQALGQGPEFLTYFQNEAQLDKSGLPSDRFFAERPEGSVSTLKIQRTQQEDSAVYLCASSPASNRQETQYFGPGTRLLVL.

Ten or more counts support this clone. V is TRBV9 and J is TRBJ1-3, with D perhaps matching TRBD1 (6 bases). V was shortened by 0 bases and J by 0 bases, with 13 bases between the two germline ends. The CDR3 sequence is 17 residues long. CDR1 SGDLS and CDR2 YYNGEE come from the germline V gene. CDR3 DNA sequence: TGTGCCAGCAGCGTAGCTGCAGGGGCGATCTCTGGAAACACCATATATTTT. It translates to CASSVAAGAISGNTIYF.

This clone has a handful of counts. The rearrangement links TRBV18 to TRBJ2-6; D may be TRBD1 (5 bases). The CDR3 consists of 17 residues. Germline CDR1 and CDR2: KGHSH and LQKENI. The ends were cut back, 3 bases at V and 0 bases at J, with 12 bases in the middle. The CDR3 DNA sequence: TGTGCCAGCTCACCCCCCCCAGGGAACTCTGGGGCCAACGTCCTGACTTTC. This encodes CASSPPPGNSGANVLTF.

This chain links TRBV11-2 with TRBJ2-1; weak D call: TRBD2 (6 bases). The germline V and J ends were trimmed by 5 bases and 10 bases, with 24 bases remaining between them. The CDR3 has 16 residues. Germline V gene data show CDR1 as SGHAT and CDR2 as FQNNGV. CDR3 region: CASSRDPGTTRGEQFF. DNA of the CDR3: TGTGCCAGCAGCCGGGACCCCGGGACGACGCGGGGCGAGCAGTTCTTC.

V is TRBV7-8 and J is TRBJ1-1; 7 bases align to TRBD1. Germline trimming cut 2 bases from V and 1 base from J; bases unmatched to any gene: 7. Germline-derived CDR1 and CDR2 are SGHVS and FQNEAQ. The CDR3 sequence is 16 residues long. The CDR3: CASSLMAGGTNTEAFF. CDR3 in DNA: TGTGCCAGCAGCTTAATGGCAGGGGGTACGAACACTGAAGCTTTCTTT.

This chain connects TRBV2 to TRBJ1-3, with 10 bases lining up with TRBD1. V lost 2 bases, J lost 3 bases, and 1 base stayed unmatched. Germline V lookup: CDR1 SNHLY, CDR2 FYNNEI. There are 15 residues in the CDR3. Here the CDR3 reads CASSERDRGGNTIYF. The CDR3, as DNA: TGTGCCAGCAGTGAACGGGACAGGGGTGGAAACACCATATATTTT.

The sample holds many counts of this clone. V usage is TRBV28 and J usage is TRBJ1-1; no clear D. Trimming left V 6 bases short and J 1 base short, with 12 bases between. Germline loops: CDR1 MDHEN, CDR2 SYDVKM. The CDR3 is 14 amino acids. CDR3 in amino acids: CASRTLPGNTEAFF. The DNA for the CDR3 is TGTGCCAGCAGAACTCTCCCGGGGAACACTGAAGCTTTCTTT.

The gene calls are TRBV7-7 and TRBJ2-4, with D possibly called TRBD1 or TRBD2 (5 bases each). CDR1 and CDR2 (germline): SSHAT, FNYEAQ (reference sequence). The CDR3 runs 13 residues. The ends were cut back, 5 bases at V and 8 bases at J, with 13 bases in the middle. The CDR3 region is CASSRQEGYIQYF. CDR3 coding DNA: TGTGCCAGCAGCCGACAAGAGGGGTACATTCAGTACTTC. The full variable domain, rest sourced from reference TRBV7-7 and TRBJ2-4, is GAGVSQSPRYKVTKRGQDVTLRCDPISSHATLYWYQQALGQGPEFLTYFNYEAQPDKSGLPSDRFSAERPEGSISTLTIQRTEQRDSAMYRCASSRQEGYIQYFGAGTRLSVL.

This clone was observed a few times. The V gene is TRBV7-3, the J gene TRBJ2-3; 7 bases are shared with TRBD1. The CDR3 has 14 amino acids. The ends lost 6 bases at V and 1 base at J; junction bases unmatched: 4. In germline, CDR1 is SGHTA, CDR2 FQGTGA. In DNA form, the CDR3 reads TGTGCCAGCAGTCGACAGGGTGGCACAGATACGCAGTATTTT. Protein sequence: CASSRQGGTDTQYF.

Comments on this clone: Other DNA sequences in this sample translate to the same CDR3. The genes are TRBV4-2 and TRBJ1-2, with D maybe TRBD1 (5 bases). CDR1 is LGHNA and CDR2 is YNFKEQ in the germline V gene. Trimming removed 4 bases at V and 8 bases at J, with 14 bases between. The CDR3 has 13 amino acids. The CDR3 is CASSPPGLYGYTF. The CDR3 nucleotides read TGTGCCAGCAGCCCCCCAGGGTTATACGGCTACACCTTC.

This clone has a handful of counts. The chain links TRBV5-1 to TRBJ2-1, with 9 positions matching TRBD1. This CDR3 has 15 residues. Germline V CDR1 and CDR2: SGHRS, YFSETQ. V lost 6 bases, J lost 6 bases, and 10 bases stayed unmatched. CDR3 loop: CASKKTGGDGNEQFF. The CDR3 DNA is TGCGCCAGCAAGAAAACAGGGGGCGATGGCAATGAGCAGTTCTTC. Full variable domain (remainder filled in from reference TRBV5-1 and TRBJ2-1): KAGVTQTPRYLIKTRGQQVTLSCSPISGHRSVSWYQQTPGQGLQFLFEYFSETQRNKGNFPGRFSGRQFSNSRSEMNVSTLELGDSALYLCASKKTGGDGNEQFFGPGTRLTVL.

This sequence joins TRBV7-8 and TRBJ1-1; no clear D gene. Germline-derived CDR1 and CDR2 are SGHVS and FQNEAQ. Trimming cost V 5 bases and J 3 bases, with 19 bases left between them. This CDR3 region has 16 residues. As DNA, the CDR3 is TGTGCCAGCAGCGGAATCCCCACCCTACTATACACTGAAGCTTTCTTT. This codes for CASSGIPTLLYTEAFF.

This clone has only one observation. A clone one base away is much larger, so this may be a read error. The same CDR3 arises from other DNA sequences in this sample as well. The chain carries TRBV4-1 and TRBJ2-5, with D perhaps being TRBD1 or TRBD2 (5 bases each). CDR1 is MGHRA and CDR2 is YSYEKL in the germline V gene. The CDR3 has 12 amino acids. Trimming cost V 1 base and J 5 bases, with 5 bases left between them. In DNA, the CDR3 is TGCGCCAGCAGCCAAGGGGGGGAGACCCAGTACTTC. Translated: CASSQGGETQYF.

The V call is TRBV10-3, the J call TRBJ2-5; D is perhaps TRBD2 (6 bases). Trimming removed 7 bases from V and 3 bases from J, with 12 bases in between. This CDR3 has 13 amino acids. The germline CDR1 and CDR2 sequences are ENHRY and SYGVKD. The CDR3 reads CAITRGLEETQYF. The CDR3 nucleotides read TGTGCCATCACCCGGGGACTTGAAGAGACCCAGTACTTC.

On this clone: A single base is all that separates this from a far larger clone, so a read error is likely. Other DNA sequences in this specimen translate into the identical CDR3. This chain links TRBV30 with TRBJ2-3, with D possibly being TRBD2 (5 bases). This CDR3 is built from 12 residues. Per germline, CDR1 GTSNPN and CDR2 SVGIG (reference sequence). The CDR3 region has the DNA TGTGCCTGGAGTGTACGGGAAGATACACAGTATTTT. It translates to CAWSVREDTQYF.

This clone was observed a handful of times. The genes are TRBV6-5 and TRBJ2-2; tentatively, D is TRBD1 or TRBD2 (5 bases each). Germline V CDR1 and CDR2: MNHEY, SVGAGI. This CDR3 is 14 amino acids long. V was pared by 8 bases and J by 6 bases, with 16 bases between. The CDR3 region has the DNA TGTGCCAGCGGAGGACTTAGGGGACCCGGGGAGCTGTTTTTT. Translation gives CASGGLRGPGELFF.

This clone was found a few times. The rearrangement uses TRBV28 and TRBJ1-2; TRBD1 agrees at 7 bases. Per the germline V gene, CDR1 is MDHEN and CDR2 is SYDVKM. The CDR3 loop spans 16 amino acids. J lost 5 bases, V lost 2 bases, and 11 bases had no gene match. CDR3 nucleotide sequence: TGTGCCAGCAGTTTAGCAGGGGGAACTGGTGGGTATGGCTACACCTTC. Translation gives CASSLAGGTGGYGYTF.

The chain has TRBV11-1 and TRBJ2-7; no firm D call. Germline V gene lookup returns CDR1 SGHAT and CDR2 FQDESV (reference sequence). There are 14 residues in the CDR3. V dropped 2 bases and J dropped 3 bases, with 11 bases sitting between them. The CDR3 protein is CASSLKPSDYEQYF. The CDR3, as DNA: TGTGCCAGCAGCTTAAAACCCAGCGACTACGAGCAGTACTTC.

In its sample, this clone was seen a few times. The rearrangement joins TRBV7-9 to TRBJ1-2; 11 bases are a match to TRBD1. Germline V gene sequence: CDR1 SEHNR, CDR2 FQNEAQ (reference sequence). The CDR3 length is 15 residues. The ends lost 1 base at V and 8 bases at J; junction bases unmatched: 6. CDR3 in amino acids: CASSLEGQGEKGYTF. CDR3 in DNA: TGTGCCAGCAGCTTAGAGGGACAGGGGGAGAAGGGCTACACCTTC.

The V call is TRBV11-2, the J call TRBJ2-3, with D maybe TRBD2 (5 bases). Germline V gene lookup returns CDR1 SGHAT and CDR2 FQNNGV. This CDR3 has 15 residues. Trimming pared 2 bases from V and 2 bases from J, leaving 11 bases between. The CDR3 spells CASSLYEGTTDTQYF. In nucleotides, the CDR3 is TGTGCCAGCAGCTTATATGAGGGAACCACAGATACGCAGTATTTT.

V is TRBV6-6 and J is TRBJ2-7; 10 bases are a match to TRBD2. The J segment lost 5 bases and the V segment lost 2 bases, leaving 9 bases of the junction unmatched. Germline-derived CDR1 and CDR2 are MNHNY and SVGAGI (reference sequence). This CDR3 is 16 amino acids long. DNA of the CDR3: TGTGCCAGCAGTTACACCAAGCGGGAGGGCTGGGACGAGCAGTACTTC. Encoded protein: CASSYTKREGWDEQYF.

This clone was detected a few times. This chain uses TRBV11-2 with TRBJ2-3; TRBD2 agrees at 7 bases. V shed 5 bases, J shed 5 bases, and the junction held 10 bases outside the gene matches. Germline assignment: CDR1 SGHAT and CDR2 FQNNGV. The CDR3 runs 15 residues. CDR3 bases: TGTGCCAGCAGCAGAAGCGGGACCGGGGGAGATACGCAGTATTTT. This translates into CASSRSGTGGDTQYF.